This TCR beta chain was recorded in a study of cytomegalovirus exposure and HLA in healthy donors. Whole-study context: About four fifths of approximately 400 genotyped donors fell in the Caucasian-associated ancestry cluster.

Although they were nominally healthy when sampled, donors likely had unrecorded immune exposures. Germline CDR1 and CDR2: SQVTM and ANQGSEA. V lost 3 bases to trimming and J lost 8 bases, with 17 bases between them. This CDR3 spans 14 amino acids. Amplification used 60 Vbeta primers and 13 Jbeta primers. Sequencing was performed with immunoSEQ multiplex PCR; in TCRdb, only in-frame clones are kept and a portion is missing. The sample has around 150,000 clones, about 85% seen once. The chain links TRBV29-1 to TRBJ2-1; D may be TRBD2 (5 bases). The sample was PBMCs. The receptor comes from a man between 18 and 29 years old in good health and CMV-seronegative. CDR3 loop: CSVERAGPRDEQFF. CDR3 DNA sequence: TGCAGCGTTGAGAGGGCGGGCCCACGCGATGAGCAGTTCTTC.